One sample yielded the 5 T cell receptor beta chains listed below, sequenced in a study of blood T cell repertoires in COVID-19. TCRdb's copy holds only in-frame clones and misses some; the assay was immunoSEQ multiplex PCR. The sample carries 150,000 to 200,000 clones, 70% to 80% recorded once. The sample comprised peripheral blood. These receptor sequences come from a woman between 35 and 50 years old with COVID-19, enrolled during active disease.

This clone has only a few counts. This chain uses TRBV4-1 with TRBJ2-7; TRBD2 matches 7 bases. CDR3 length: 14 amino acids. Germline V gene lookup returns CDR1 MGHRA and CDR2 YSYEKL. V dropped 1 base and J dropped 2; count of bases not matched to a gene: 2. CDR3 nucleotide sequence: TGCGCCAGCAGCCAAGCTACTAGCGCCTACGAGCAGTACTTC. Its translation is CASSQATSAYEQYF.

The chain carries TRBV5-5 and TRBJ2-5; tentatively, D is TRBD2 (6 bases). The length of the CDR3 is 14 residues. Germline CDR1 SGHKS, CDR2 YYEKEE (reference sequence). V lost 3 bases and J 1 base, leaving 10 bases between the germline ends. Here the CDR3 reads CASSYGGAQETQYF. The CDR3 DNA follows: TGTGCCAGCAGCTATGGCGGGGCCCAAGAGACCCAGTACTTC.

The sample holds a few counts of this clone. This chain connects TRBV30 to TRBJ1-5; D not resolved. Trimming took off 3 bases at V and 2 bases at J, with 11 bases between the two ends. Germline assignment: CDR1 GTSNPN and CDR2 SVGIG (reference sequence). There are 14 residues in the CDR3. The CDR3 region is CAWSSGSGNQPQHF. As DNA, the CDR3 is TGTGCCTGGAGCTCCGGTTCCGGCAATCAGCCCCAGCATTTT.

The chain has TRBV12-3 or TRBV12-4 and TRBJ1-6; tentative D call: TRBD1 (6 bases). There are 13 residues in the CDR3. V was trimmed by 7 bases and J by 9 bases, leaving 13 bases between them. CDR3 in amino acids: CASTNLDSSPLHF. The DNA for the CDR3 is TGTGCCAGCACCAACTTGGACAGTTCACCCCTCCACTTT.

The genes are TRBV15 and TRBJ1-1; D might be TRBD1 (6 bases). V shed 2 bases and J shed 3 bases, with 10 bases lying between them. Germline V CDR1 and CDR2: LNHNV, YYDKDF (reference sequence). The CDR3 extends over 14 amino acids. The CDR3 region has the DNA TGTGCCACCAGCAGACAGGGGACCTACACTGAAGCTTTCTTT. This translates into CATSRQGTYTEAFF.